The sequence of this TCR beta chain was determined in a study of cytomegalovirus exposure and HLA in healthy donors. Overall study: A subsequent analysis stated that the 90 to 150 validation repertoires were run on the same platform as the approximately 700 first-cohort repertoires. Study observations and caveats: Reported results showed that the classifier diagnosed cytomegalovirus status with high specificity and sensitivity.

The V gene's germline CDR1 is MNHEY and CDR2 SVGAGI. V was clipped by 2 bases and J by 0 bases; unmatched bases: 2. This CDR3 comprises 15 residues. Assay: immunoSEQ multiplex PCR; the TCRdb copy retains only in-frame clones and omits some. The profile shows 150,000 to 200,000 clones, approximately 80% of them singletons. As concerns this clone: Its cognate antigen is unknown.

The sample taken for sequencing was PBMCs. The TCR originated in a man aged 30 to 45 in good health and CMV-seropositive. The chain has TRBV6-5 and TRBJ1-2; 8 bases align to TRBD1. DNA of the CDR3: TGTGCCAGCAGTTACGGACAGGGTTCTAACTATGGCTACACCTTC. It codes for CASSYGQGSNYGYTF.